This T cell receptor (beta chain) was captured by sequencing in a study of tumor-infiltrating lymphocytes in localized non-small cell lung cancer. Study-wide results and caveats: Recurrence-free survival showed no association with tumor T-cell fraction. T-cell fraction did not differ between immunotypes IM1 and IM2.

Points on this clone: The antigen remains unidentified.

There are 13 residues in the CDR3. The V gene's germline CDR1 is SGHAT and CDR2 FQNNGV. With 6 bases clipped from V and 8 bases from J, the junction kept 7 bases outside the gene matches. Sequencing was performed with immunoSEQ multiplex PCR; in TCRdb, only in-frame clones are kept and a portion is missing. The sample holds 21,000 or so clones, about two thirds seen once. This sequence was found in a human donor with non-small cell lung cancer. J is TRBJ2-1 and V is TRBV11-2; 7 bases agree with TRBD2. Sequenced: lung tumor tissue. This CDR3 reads CASRRLAKDEQFF. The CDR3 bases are TGTGCCAGCAGACGACTAGCCAAGGATGAGCAGTTCTTC.